This T cell receptor beta chain originates from a study of blood T cell repertoires in COVID-19. This CDR3 is built from 15 residues. Germline lookup yields CDR1 SSHAT and CDR2 FNYEAQ (reference sequence). This clone was found once. A read error may produce the germline difference seen at one junction end. The protocol was immunoSEQ multiplex PCR, while the TCRdb copy is restricted to in-frame clones and leaves out a portion. The sample holds fewer than 250,000 clones; 85% to 90% are singletons and the top ten take approximately 10%. The sequenced sample was peripheral blood. J is TRBJ1-6 and V is TRBV7-7; 7 positions agree with TRBD1. This receptor was identified in a man in his fifties with COVID-19, enrolled during active disease. As DNA, the CDR3 is TGTGCTAGCAGCTTAAATAGGGACAGTAATTCACCCCTCCACTTT. Its protein is CASSLNRDSNSPLHF.